Each of the 26 T cell receptor beta chains below was sequenced from the same sample in a study of T-cell reconstitution after alpha-beta-depleted transplantation in children. Preparation of the TCRbeta library was carried out with unique molecular identifiers. TCRdb reprocessed the PCR reads via MiXCR and lists one record per CDR3 protein. Of about 9,200 distinct CDR3 sequences in the sample, around 14% are singletons; the top ten hold 53%. The sample was PBMCs, mostly from graft donor cells, taken 60 days after TCRalphabeta/CD19-depleted stem cell transplant. These receptors came from a male patient between 5 and 17 years old who had a stem cell transplant for acute lymphoblastic leukemia, so the T cells may come from the graft donor.

There are many counts of this clonotype. This sequence joins TRBV19 and TRBJ2-3; the D is unclear. The CDR3 totals 13 residues. CDR1 LNHDA and CDR2 SQIVND come from the germline V gene (reference sequence). Trimming removed 6 bases at V and 3 bases at J, with 10 bases between. The DNA for the CDR3 is TGTGCCAGTAGCAGGTTAACGACAGATACGCAGTATTTT. Translation gives CASSRLTTDTQYF.

This clonotype occurred many times. J is TRBJ1-1 and V is TRBV5-8; no definite D call. Trimming took off 0 bases at V and 5 bases at J, with 11 bases between the two ends. CDR3 length: 14 amino acids. Germline CDR1 SGHTS, CDR2 YDEGEE. The CDR3 reads CASSLVPGRTEAFF. CDR3 DNA sequence: TGTGCCAGCAGCTTGGTACCGGGGAGGACTGAAGCTTTCTTT.

This clonotype was seen ten or more times. The chain has TRBV5-1 and TRBJ2-1; no definite D call. V was cut by 4 bases and J by 2 bases, with 10 bases left in between. CDR1 and CDR2 from the germline V gene are SGHRS and YFSETQ. This CDR3 has 14 residues. CDR3 bases: TGCGCCAGCAGCGTGGACGGACCCTACAATGAGCAGTTCTTC. Amino acid sequence: CASSVDGPYNEQFF.

This clonotype ranks as medium-sized (0.01 to 0.1%). The genes are TRBV5-1 and TRBJ1-4; D uncertain. Germline-derived CDR1 and CDR2 are SGHRS and YFSETQ. With 3 bases removed from V and 1 base from J, the gap between germline ends came to 7 bases. The length of the CDR3 is 14 residues. CDR3 region: CASSSPGTNEKLFF. The DNA for the CDR3 is TGCGCCAGCAGCTCCCCAGGAACTAATGAAAAACTGTTTTTT.

This clonotype occurred many times. CDR3 protein: CASSDRASSYNSPLHF. For the CDR3, the DNA is TGTGCCAGCAGTGACAGGGCGAGCTCCTATAATTCACCCCTCCACTTT. V gene TRBV6-4 combines with J gene TRBJ1-6; D is undetermined. CDR3 length: 16 residues. Trimming shortened V by 2 bases and J by 0 bases, and 8 bases separated the two germline ends. Germline CDR1 is MRHNA and CDR2 is SNTAGT.

A few counts support this clonotype. This chain links TRBV4-2 with TRBJ1-1; D is uncertain. Trimming removed 4 bases from V and 7 bases from J, with 13 bases in between. CDR1 and CDR2 from the germline V gene are LGHNA and YNFKEQ. The CDR3 is 13 amino acids. The DNA of the CDR3 is TGTGCCAGCAGCCCCGGACCCCAGCGTGAAGCTTTCTTT. It encodes CASSPGPQREAFF.

Ten or more counts support this clonotype. V gene TRBV4-3 combines with J gene TRBJ1-1; a possible D gene is TRBD1 (5 bases). Germline V gives CDR1 LGHNA, CDR2 YSLEER. V lost 4 bases and J 4 bases, leaving 13 bases between the germline ends. This CDR3 is built from 14 residues. CDR3 residues: CASSRGGGGTEAFF. The CDR3 region has the DNA TGCGCCAGCAGCCGCGGGGGGGGTGGCACTGAAGCTTTCTTT.

This clonotype occurred many times. The chain links TRBV28 to TRBJ2-3, with D possibly being TRBD1 (5 bases). This CDR3 comprises 15 residues. Germline V CDR1 and CDR2: MDHEN, SYDVKM. CDR3 amino acids: CAIRPKQELTDTQYF. CDR3 coding DNA: TGTGCTATACGACCGAAACAGGAGCTCACAGATACGCAGTATTTT.

Sample share makes this clonotype medium-sized. The rearrangement uses TRBV3-1 and TRBJ2-7, with D possibly being TRBD1 (5 bases). The CDR3 runs 15 residues. The germline V and J ends were trimmed by 4 bases and 0 bases, with 13 bases remaining between them. Germline V gives CDR1 LGHDT, CDR2 YNNKEL (reference sequence). CDR3 region: CASSRTGSPSYEQYF. The CDR3, as DNA: TGTGCCAGCAGCCGAACAGGATCACCCTCCTACGAGCAGTACTTC.

This clonotype was detected many times. The chain is built from TRBV3-1 and TRBJ1-1; 7 bases are shared with TRBD1. Trimming removed 1 base from V and 11 bases from J; junction bases left unmatched: 4. Germline-derived CDR1 and CDR2 are LGHDT and YNNKEL (reference sequence). The CDR3 covers 12 residues. CDR3 DNA sequence: TGTGCCAGCAGCCAAGTGACAGGGATGGCTTTCTTT. This translates into CASSQVTGMAFF.

The chain recombines TRBV5-1 with TRBJ2-5, with 8 bases matching TRBD1. With V trimmed by 4 bases and J by 5 bases, 4 bases remained unmatched. The CDR3 contains 13 residues. Looked up from germline, CDR1 is SGHRS and CDR2 is YFSETQ. In DNA form, the CDR3 reads TGCGCCAGCAGCCTAAGACAGGGGGAGACCCAGTACTTC. Protein sequence: CASSLRQGETQYF.

The rearrangement joins TRBV5-5 to TRBJ1-6; D gene uncertain. The CDR3 totals 14 residues. V was shortened by 4 bases and J by 7 bases, with 12 bases between the two germline ends. Germline CDR1 and CDR2: SGHKS and YYEKEE (reference sequence). The DNA of the CDR3 is TGTGCCAGCAGCCCGGCGAGTGGGAATTCACCCCTCCACTTT. Protein product: CASSPASGNSPLHF.

This clonotype was found many times. The V call is TRBV5-1, the J call TRBJ2-5; 7 nucleotides match TRBD1. V shed 4 bases and J 2 bases; nucleotides not matched to a gene: 8. The germline gives CDR1 SGHRS, CDR2 YFSETQ. This CDR3 has 15 amino acids. This CDR3 reads CASSRQGQPQETQYF. In DNA, the CDR3 is TGCGCCAGCAGCCGACAGGGACAGCCACAAGAGACCCAGTACTTC. Together with reference TRBV5-1 and TRBJ2-5, the CDR3 gives the full variable domain: KAGVTQTPRYLIKTRGQQVTLSCSPISGHRSVSWYQQTPGQGLQFLFEYFSETQRNKGNFPGRFSGRQFSNSRSEMNVSTLELGDSALYLCASSRQGQPQETQYFGPGTRLLVL.

This clonotype occurred many times. The V and J genes are TRBV7-9 and TRBJ2-5; no clear D gene. The CDR3 extends over 14 amino acids. CDR1 is SEHNR, CDR2 FQNEAQ, per germline (reference sequence). V lost 7 bases and J 0 bases, leaving 12 bases between the germline ends. The CDR3 DNA reads TGTGCCAGCAACCCTACACTGTACCAAGAGACCCAGTACTTC. Translating it yields CASNPTLYQETQYF.

This clonotype was detected ten times or more. The J gene is TRBJ2-3, the V gene TRBV7-3; 14 bases agree with TRBD2. This CDR3 is built from 18 residues. Germline values: CDR1 SGHTA, CDR2 FQGTGA. V shed 11 bases and J 4 bases; nucleotides not matched to a gene: 17. The CDR3 DNA follows: TGTGCCGTCAGCTTACCGGGACTAGCGGGAGCGGGCTCAGATACGCAGTATTTT. It yields the protein CAVSLPGLAGAGSDTQYF.

This clonotype was observed many times. The chain employs TRBV19 and TRBJ1-4; D gene ambiguous. Germline loops: CDR1 LNHDA, CDR2 SQIVND (reference sequence). The CDR3 runs 14 residues. Trimming stripped 5 bases from V and 8 bases from J, with 15 bases between. This chain's CDR3 is CASSRHSTREKLFF. CDR3 sequence (DNA): TGTGCCAGTAGTCGACACTCCACCCGGGAAAAACTGTTTTTT.

The sample holds many counts of this clonotype. The V gene is TRBV5-1, the J gene TRBJ1-1; D uncertain. V lost 0 bases and J 11 bases, leaving 20 bases between the germline ends. CDR3 length: 15 residues. The germline gives CDR1 SGHRS, CDR2 YFSETQ. CDR3 in DNA: TGCGCCAGCAGCTTGGCCGCGGTCCCTGCGCAACTGGCTTTCTTT. Translating it yields CASSLAAVPAQLAFF.

In this sample, this clonotype turned up many times. The chain is built from TRBV15 and TRBJ2-6; D unresolved. Germline CDR1 and CDR2: LNHNV and YYDKDF (reference sequence). The CDR3 has 14 amino acids. V gave up 4 bases and J gave up 4 bases, with 8 bases separating them. The DNA of the CDR3 is TGTGCCACCAGCACCCCCTCAGGGGCCAACGTCCTGACTTTC. Its translation is CATSTPSGANVLTF. Looking up the rest from reference TRBV15 and TRBJ2-6 gives the full variable domain: DAMVIQNPRYQVTQFGKPVTLSCSQTLNHNVMYWYQQKSSQAPKLLFHYYDKDFNNEADTPDNFQSRRPNTSFCFLDIRSPGLGDTAMYLCATSTPSGANVLTFGAGSRLTVL.

In its sample, this clonotype was seen many times. CDR3 amino acids: CASSAGLAGKNEQFF. The CDR3 bases are TGTGCCAGCAGCGCGGGACTAGCGGGCAAAAATGAGCAGTTCTTC. V gene TRBV9 combines with J gene TRBJ2-1; 12 bases fit TRBD2. The J segment lost 7 bases and the V segment lost 3 bases, leaving 5 bases of the junction unmatched. Germline CDR1 reads SGDLS; CDR2 reads YYNGEE. The CDR3 consists of 15 residues.

This clonotype was counted many times. The chain joins TRBV5-1 to TRBJ1-4; TRBD1 is a possible D gene (6 bases). Between the trimmed V and J ends, which lost 4 bases and 1 base, there was a span of 8 bases. Germline V gives CDR1 SGHRS, CDR2 YFSETQ. The CDR3 length is 14 residues. The DNA of the CDR3 is TGCGCCAGCAGCAGGGACATAACTAATGAAAAACTGTTTTTT. Translated: CASSRDITNEKLFF.

The sample holds many counts of this clonotype. The chain couples TRBV18 to TRBJ1-1; D gene ambiguous. This CDR3 is built from 12 residues. Germline V gives CDR1 KGHSH, CDR2 LQKENI. V lost 1 base to trimming and J lost 8 bases, with 8 bases between them. The CDR3 DNA reads TGTGCCAGCTCACCACGAGGGTTGGAAGCTTTCTTT. Amino acids: CASSPRGLEAFF.

Comments on this clonotype: It may be a read error: a sequence one base away is much more abundant. The V and J genes are TRBV27 and TRBJ1-5, with D possibly matching TRBD1 (6 bases). With 3 bases removed from V and 5 bases from J, the gap between germline ends came to 20 bases. This CDR3 is 17 amino acids long. From germline, CDR1 is MNHEY and CDR2 SMNVEV (reference sequence). The CDR3 DNA reads TGTGCCAGCAGTTTTTTAGGGGGGAAGGCCCTCGATCAGCCCCAGCATTTT. Amino acids: CASSFLGGKALDQPQHF.

The chain employs TRBV5-4 and TRBJ1-6; no definite D call. Germline CDR1 reads SGHNT; CDR2 reads YYREEE (reference sequence). Trimming removed 0 bases at V and 5 bases at J, with 6 bases between. This CDR3 has 14 residues. Here the CDR3 DNA reads TGTGCCAGCAGCTTGGTGGGAAATAATTCACCCCTCCACTTT. Its translation: CASSLVGNNSPLHF.

The CDR3 coding sequence is TGTGCCAGCAGCACAGGGACGGGCTCCTACGAGCAGTACTTC. It translates to CASSTGTGSYEQYF. V is TRBV7-2 and J is TRBJ2-7; the D gene is possibly TRBD1 (6 bases). CDR1 is SGHTA, CDR2 FQGNSA, per germline. V lost 5 bases and J lost 0, with 11 bases in between. The CDR3 extends over 14 amino acids.

This clonotype came up many times. V is TRBV9 and J is TRBJ1-6; maybe TRBD1 (5 bases). The CDR3 is 14 residues long. Looked up from germline, CDR1 is SGDLS and CDR2 is YYNGEE. V dropped 2 bases and J dropped 9 bases, with 12 bases sitting between them. The CDR3 nucleotides read TGTGCCAGCAGCGTTCAGGTTAGGGGTTCACCCCTCCACTTT. This gives the protein CASSVQVRGSPLHF.

Worth noting for this clonotype: It may be a read error: a sequence one base away is much more abundant. The chain uses TRBV7-9 and TRBJ1-1; D possibly corresponds to TRBD1 (5 bases). The CDR3 spans 16 residues. Germline CDR1 is SEHNR and CDR2 is FQNEAQ (reference sequence). The germline V and J ends were trimmed by 8 bases and 1 base, with 20 bases remaining between them. CDR3 in DNA: TGTGCCAGCTTCCAAGGCCCAAATACAGGGAACACTGAAGCTTTCTTT. Encoded protein: CASFQGPNTGNTEAFF.